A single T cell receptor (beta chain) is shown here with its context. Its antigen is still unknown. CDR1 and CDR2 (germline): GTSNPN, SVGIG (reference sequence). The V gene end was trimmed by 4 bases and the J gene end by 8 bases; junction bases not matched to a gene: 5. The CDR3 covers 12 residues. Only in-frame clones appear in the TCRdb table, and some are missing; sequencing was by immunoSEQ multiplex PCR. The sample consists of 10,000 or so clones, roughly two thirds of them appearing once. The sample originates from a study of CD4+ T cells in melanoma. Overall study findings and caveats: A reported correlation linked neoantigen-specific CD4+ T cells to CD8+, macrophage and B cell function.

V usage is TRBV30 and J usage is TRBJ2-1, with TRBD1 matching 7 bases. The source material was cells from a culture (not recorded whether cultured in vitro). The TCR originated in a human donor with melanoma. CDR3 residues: CAWTGGGDEQFF. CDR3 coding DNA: TGTGCCTGGACAGGGGGTGGCGATGAGCAGTTCTTC.